This T cell receptor beta chain was obtained from a study of blood T cell repertoires in COVID-19. In the study overall: Nucleic acid was either cDNA or gDNA, and it came from T cells, B-cell-depleted T cells, or PBMCs.

Per the study methods: Nucleated cell counts were estimated from reference gene primer amplification. Produced via immunoSEQ multiplex PCR; TCRdb's table is partial and in-frame only. That table is the source of V, J and clone size, and D and trimming were worked out from the DNA. In the table there are some 110,000 clones, approximately 80% of which are singletons. V lost 4 bases to trimming and J lost 2 bases, with 30 bases between them. Germline lookup yields CDR1 SGHRS and CDR2 YFSETQ. The CDR3 consists of 21 residues. The sequence came from a woman aged 70 to 79 with acute or convalescent COVID-19. Sequenced material: peripheral blood. The rearrangement uses TRBV5-1 and TRBJ2-2; D is perhaps TRBD1 (6 bases). CDR3 in DNA: TGCGCCAGCAGCCGCGCCAGGGGCCTACAAAACACGCAGAACAACACCGGGGAGCTGTTTTTT. Protein sequence: CASSRARGLQNTQNNTGELFF.